This TCR beta chain was recorded in a study of T cells in Graves' hyperthyroidism and ophthalmopathy. Overall study findings and caveats: Most clonotypes expanded in the thyroid (above 0.001) were also present in blood.

Ophthalmopathy cases scored 3 or more on the Clinical Activity Score and 4 or more on NOSPECS grade, with duration below 3 months. Diagnoses were established using clinical symptoms, serum thyroxine and TRAb, thyroid ultrasound and orbital computed tomography. In its sample, this clonotype was seen many times. Its antigen is unknown. V was clipped by 2 bases and J by 3 bases, with 28 bases between them. From germline, CDR1 is MNHNS and CDR2 SASEGT. The CDR3 sequence is 20 residues long. There were TCR beta CDR3 regions amplified from RNA transcripts. The HTBI set primed first-round TCR CDR3 RT-PCR. TCRdb processed the multiplex PCR reads anew with MiXCR; each CDR3 protein has one entry. The sample shows about 410,000 distinct CDR3 sequences, roughly 15% of them seen only once.

V usage is TRBV6-1 and J usage is TRBJ1-1; D remains unclear. The sample was blood. The origin of this receptor is a woman aged 25 to 39 with Graves' ophthalmopathy. The CDR3 DNA reads as TGTGCCAGCAGTGAACAAGCGGCAAGTTTGTTAGAGTCGAGGGACACTGAAGCTTTCTTT. Protein: CASSEQAASLLESRDTEAFF.